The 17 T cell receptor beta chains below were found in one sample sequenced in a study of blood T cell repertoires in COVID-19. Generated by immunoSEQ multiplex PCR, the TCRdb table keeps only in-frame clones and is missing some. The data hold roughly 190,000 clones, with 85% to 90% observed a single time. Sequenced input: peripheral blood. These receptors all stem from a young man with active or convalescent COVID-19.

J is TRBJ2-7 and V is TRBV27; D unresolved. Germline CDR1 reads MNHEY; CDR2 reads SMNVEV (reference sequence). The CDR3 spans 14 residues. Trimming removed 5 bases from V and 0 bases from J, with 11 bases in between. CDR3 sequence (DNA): TGTGCCAGCAGTGTAGCCCCACACTCCTACGAGCAGTACGTC. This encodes CASSVAPHSYEQYV.

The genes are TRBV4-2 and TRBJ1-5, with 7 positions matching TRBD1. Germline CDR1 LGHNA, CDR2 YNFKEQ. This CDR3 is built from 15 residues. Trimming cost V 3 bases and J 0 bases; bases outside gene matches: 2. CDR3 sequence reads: CASSHYRGSNQPQHF. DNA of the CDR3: TGTGCCAGCAGCCACTACAGGGGTAGCAATCAGCCCCAGCATTTT.

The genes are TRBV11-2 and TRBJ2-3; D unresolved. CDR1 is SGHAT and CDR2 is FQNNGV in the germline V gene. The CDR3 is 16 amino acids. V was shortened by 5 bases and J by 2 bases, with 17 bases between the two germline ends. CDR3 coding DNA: TGTGCCAGCAGCCCCGAAATTGGAGTTTACACAGATACGCAGTATTTT. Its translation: CASSPEIGVYTDTQYF. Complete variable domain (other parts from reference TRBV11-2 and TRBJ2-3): EAGVAQSPRYKIIEKRQSVAFWCNPISGHATLYWYQQILGQGPKLLIQFQNNGVVDDSQLPKDRFSAERLKGVDSTLKIQPAKLEDSAVYLCASSPEIGVYTDTQYFGPGTRLTVL.

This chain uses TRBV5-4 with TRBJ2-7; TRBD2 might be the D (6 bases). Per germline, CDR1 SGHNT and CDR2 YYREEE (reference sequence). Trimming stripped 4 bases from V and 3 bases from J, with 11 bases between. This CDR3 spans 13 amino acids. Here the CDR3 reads CASSTGRNYEQYF. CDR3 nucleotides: TGTGCCAGCAGCACCGGGAGAAACTACGAGCAGTACTTC. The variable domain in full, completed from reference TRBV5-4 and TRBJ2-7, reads ETGVTQSPTHLIKTRGQQVTLRCSSQSGHNTVSWYQQALGQGPQFIFQYYREEENGRGNFPPRFSGLQFPNYSSELNVNALELDDSALYLCASSTGRNYEQYFGPGTRLTVT.

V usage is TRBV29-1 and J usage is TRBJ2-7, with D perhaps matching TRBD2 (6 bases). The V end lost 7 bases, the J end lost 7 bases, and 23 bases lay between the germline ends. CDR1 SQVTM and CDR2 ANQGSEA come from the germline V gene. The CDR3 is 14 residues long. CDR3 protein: CSAALRDSLSEQYF. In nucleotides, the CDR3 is TGCAGCGCCGCTTTGAGGGACTCCCTGAGTGAGCAGTACTTC.

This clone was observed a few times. In DNA, the CDR3 is TGTGCCACCAGCAGAGAGGGGGGGACAGGGTCTGGCTACACCTTC. This translates into CATSREGGTGSGYTF. The V gene is TRBV15, the J gene TRBJ1-2; 9 nucleotides agree with TRBD1. V trimming: 0 bases; J trimming: 7 bases; junction bases outside the gene matches: 6. Germline CDR1 and CDR2: LNHNV and YYDKDF (reference sequence). This CDR3 is built from 15 residues.

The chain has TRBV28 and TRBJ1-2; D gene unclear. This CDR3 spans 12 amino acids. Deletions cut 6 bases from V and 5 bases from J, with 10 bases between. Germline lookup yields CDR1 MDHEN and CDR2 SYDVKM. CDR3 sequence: CASSLSQYGYTF. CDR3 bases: TGTGCCAGCAGCCTCTCCCAGTATGGCTACACCTTC.

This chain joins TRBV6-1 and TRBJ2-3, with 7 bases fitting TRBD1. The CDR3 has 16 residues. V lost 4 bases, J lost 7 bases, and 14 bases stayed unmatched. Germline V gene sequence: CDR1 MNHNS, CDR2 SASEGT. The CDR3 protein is CASSGQGPLQPYTQYF. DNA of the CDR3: TGTGCCAGCAGTGGACAGGGACCTCTACAGCCCTATACGCAGTATTTT.

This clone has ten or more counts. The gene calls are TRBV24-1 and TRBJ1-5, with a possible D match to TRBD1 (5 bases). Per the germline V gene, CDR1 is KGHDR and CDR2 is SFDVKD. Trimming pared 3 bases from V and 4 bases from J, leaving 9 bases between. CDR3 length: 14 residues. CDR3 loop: CATSDTGRNQPQHF. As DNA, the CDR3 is TGTGCCACCAGTGATACAGGTCGTAATCAGCCCCAGCATTTT.

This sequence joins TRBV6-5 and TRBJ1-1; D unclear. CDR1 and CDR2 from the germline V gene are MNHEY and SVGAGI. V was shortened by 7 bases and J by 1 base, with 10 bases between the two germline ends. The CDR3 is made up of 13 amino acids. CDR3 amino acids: CASIGGRNTEAFF. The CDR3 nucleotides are TGTGCCAGCATTGGTGGTAGGAACACTGAAGCTTTCTTT.

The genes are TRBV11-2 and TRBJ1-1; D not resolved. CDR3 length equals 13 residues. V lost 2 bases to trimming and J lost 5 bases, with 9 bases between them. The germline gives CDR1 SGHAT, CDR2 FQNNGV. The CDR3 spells CASSLRAGTEAFF. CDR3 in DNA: TGTGCCAGCAGCTTAAGAGCGGGGACTGAAGCTTTCTTT.

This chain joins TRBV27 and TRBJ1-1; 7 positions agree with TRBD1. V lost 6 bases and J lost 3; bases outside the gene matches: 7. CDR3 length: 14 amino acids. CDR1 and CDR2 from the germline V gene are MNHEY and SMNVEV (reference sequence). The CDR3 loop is CASRETGLHTEAFF. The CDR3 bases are TGTGCCAGCAGGGAGACAGGGCTTCACACTGAAGCTTTCTTT.

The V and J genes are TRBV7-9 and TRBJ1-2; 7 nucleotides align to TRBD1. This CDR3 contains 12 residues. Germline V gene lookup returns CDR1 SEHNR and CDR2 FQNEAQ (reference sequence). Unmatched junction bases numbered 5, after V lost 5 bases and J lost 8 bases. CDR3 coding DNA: TGTGCCAGCAGCACCCAGGGGGGCGGCTACACCTTC. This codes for CASSTQGGGYTF. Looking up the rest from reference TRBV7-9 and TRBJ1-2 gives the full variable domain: DTGVSQNPRHKITKRGQNVTFRCDPISEHNRLYWYRQTLGQGPEFLTYFQNEAQLEKSRLLSDRFSAERPKGSFSTLEIQRTEQGDSAMYLCASSTQGGGYTFGSGTRLTVV.

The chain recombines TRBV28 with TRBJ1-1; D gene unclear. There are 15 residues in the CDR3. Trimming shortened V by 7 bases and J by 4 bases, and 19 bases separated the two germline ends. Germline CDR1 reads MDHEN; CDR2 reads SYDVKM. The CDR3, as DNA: TGTGCCAGCACCCCGCCCTACGGGGTCGGCACTGAAGCTTTCTTT. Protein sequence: CASTPPYGVGTEAFF.

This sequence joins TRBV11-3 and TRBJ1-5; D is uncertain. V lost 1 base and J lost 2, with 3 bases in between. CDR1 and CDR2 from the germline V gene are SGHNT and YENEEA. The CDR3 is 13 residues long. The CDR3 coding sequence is TGTGCCAGCAGCTTAGCCGGCAATCAGCCCCAGCATTTT. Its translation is CASSLAGNQPQHF.

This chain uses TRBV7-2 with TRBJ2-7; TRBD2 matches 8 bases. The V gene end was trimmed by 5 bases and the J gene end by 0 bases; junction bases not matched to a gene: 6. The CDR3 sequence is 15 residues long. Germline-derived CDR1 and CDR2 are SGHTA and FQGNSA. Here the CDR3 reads CASSPTGTSSYEQYF. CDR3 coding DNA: TGTGCCAGCAGCCCGACTGGGACTAGCTCCTACGAGCAGTACTTC.

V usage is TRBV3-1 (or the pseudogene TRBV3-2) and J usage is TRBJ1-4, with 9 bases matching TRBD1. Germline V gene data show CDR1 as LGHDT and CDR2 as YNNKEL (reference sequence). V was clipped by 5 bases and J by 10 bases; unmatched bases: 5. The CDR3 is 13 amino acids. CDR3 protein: CASSDTGQGKLFF. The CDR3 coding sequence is TGTGCCAGCAGCGATACGGGACAGGGAAAACTGTTTTTT.